The present T cell receptor (beta chain) was sequenced within a study of OX40 agonist ivuxolimab in advanced cancers. About the investigation overall: Ivuxolimab was an agonistic, fully human IgG2 monoclonal antibody directed against OX40 (CD134), a costimulatory receptor. Intravenous ivuxolimab was administered to patients every 2 weeks at six dose levels: 0.01, 0.1, 0.3, 1.5, 3 and 10 mg/kg. Among the approximately 54 dose-escalation patients, roughly 20 had hepatocellular carcinoma, around 15 melanoma, 9 renal cell carcinoma and 9 head and neck cancer. In the dose-escalation cohort, nearly 85% of patients were male, and the mean age was roughly 56 years with a range of roughly 20 to 79. Patients were allowed to have had prior anti-PD-1, anti-PD-L1 or anti-CTLA-4 therapy, and 30% to 40% of the dose-escalation patients had previously received checkpoint inhibitors. Partial responses were achieved by three dose-escalation patients, of whom one had hepatocellular carcinoma and two had cutaneous melanoma. The point of sequencing TCRbeta in the periphery was to test whether ivuxolimab changed TCR sequence diversity and drove clonal T-cell expansion. The paper reports the monotherapy dose-escalation portion (N ≈ 50 patients) of the phase I ivuxolimab trial.

As concerns this clone: Its binding antigen is unknown. No clone much larger than this one lies a single base away; base qualities are absent.

Patients with a history of autoimmune disease or receiving systemic immunosuppression were excluded from the trial. Peripheral blood for TCR sequencing was collected from all dose cohorts at baseline, on cycle 4 day 1, and on cycle 7 day 1. Samples were obtained from an open-label, multicenter, first-in-human phase I dose-escalation trial of ivuxolimab. The trial enrolled adults with locally advanced or metastatic head and neck squamous cell, hepatocellular, melanoma or renal cell carcinoma. Before TCR sequencing, CD4+ and CD8+ T cells were separately sorted from peripheral blood. Study-level results and caveats: After ivuxolimab, CD8+ T cells had more expanded clones than CD4+ T cells on average. At doses of 0.1 to 3.0 mg/kg, clonal expansion of both CD4+ and CD8+ blood T cells was observed from baseline to week 6. Partial responders in the 0.1-3.0 mg/kg groups had among the lowest normalized peripheral clonal expansion, especially among CD8+ T cells. Which antigens the clonally expanded peripheral T cells were specific for was not determined. Low levels of normalized T-cell clonal expansion were also seen in some nonresponding patients.

For sequencing of the TCRbeta CDR3 region, genomic DNA was extracted from the sorted cells. TCRbeta CDR3 regions were sequenced using the immunoSEQ Assay. Held by TCRdb, this immuneACCESS table contains in-frame sequences only and omits some clones. Under half of the omission traces to an unresolved V gene where checked; the cause of the rest is unknown. A total of fewer than 85,000 clones appear in this sample, over 80% of them only once. Roughly 0.4% of the sample is held by the ten biggest clonotypes. This clonotype was sampled from an adult with an advanced solid tumor such as melanoma, head and neck, liver or kidney cancer. The sequencing here drew on CD4+ or CD8+ T cells sorted from blood, taken in a trial of the OX40 agonist ivuxolimab.

The CDR3 reads CASSPEGQGPLPLGYTF. The base sequence is TGTGCCAGCTCACCTGAGGGACAGGGGCCCCTGCCTCTCGGCTACACCTTC. Recombination linked TRBV18 to TRBJ1-2; the junction holds 10 bases that match TRBD1. From V the trimming removes 3 bases and from J it removes 8 bases, while the gene matches leave 15 bases of the junction unaccounted for. The germline V gene provides CDR1 KGHSH and CDR2 LQKENI. The CDR3 contains 17 residues, cysteine and phenylalanine counted. Just CDR3 DNA is preserved here, 51 bases in frame from base 1.